This TCR beta chain was sequenced in a study of blood T cell repertoires in COVID-19. Study in general: Specimens from acute and convalescent COVID-19 originated in the United States, Italy and Spain. Sample material is recorded as cDNA or gDNA derived from T cells, B-cell-depleted T cells, or PBMCs.

Germline V lookup: CDR1 WNHNN, CDR2 SYGVQD (reference sequence). Trimming took 2 bases from V and 0 from J, leaving 5 bases between them. This CDR3 is 13 amino acids long. As originally analysed: Reference gene primers were amplified, and this amplification served to estimate nucleated cell counts. TCRdb's table, derived via immunoSEQ multiplex PCR, lists solely in-frame clones and lacks some. V and J calls and clone size are those listed in that table; D and trimming were worked out from the DNA. The sample consists of some 80,000 clones, over 75% of them appearing once. Sequencing input: peripheral blood. The TCR was taken from a human donor in a cohort sampled during active COVID-19. V and J are TRBV10-1 and TRBJ2-7, with D perhaps TRBD1 (5 bases). The CDR3 coding sequence is TGCGCCAGCAGTGAGACAGGCTCCTACGAGCAGTACTTC. This codes for CASSETGSYEQYF.